What follows is one T cell receptor (beta chain) and its context. 13 Jbeta primers and 60 Vbeta primers were used for the PCR. Clones were sequenced by immunoSEQ multiplex PCR, and TCRdb holds only the in-frame ones, with some missing. Altogether around 130,000 clones are present, roughly three quarters being singletons, with the ten largest covering over 0.8%. The CDR3 totals 18 residues. CDR1 is SGHAT and CDR2 is FQNNGV in the germline V gene. The V segment lost 4 bases and the J segment 1 base; nucleotides outside the gene matches: 13. This record comes from a study of cytomegalovirus exposure and HLA in healthy donors.

This TCR came from a woman aged 55-70 years in good health and CMV-seronegative. Specimen: PBMCs. The chain uses TRBV11-2 and TRBJ2-3; 8 bases map to TRBD1. CDR3 sequence (DNA): TGTGCCAGCAGCTCGTTCTTCACCGGGACAGGACGCACAGATACGCAGTATTTT. This translates into CASSSFFTGTGRTDTQYF.